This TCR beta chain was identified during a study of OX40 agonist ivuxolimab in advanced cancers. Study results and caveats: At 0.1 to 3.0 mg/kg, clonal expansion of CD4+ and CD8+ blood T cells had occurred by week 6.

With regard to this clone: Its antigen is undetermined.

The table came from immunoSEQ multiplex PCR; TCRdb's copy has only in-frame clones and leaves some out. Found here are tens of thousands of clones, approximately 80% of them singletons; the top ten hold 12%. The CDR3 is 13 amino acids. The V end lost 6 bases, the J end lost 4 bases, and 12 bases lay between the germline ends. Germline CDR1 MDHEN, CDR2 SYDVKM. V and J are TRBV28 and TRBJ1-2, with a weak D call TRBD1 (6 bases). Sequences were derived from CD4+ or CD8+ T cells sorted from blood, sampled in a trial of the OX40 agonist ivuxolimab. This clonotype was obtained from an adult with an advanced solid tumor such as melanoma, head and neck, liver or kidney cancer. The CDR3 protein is CASSLGGGYGYTF. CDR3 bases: TGTGCCAGCAGCCTGGGGGGCGGCTATGGCTACACCTTC.